Listed below are T cell receptor beta chains from one sample, sequenced in a study of cytotoxic CD8 clonotypes in ibrutinib-treated CLL. Sequenced by immunoSEQ multiplex PCR; TCRdb stores in-frame clones only, minus some. This sample yields 130,000 to 150,000 clones, of which about four fifths are seen a single time; 9.5% to 15% belongs to the top ten. Specimen: PBMCs, collected after 12 months of ibrutinib treatment. These receptors were collected from a human donor with chronic lymphocytic leukemia. CDR3s include the opening cysteine and the closing phenylalanine or tryptophan. D genes are given only for firm matches. Size is stated for part of the rows, as once, few or many counts, or as a class when the clone is expanded.

cdr3_aa: CASSFRTGDTGELFF
cdr3_nt: TGTGCCAGCAGTTTTCGGACAGGGGACACCGGGGAGCTGTTTTTT
j_call: TRBJ2-2
v_call: TRBV2
clone_size: .
d_call: TRBD1

cdr3_aa: CASSPQGPNTEAFF
cdr3_nt: TGCGCCAGCAGCCCTCAGGGACCGAACACTGAAGCTTTCTTT
j_call: TRBJ1-1
v_call: TRBV5-1
clone_size: .
d_call: .

cdr3_aa: CASSYSLAGGNEQFF
cdr3_nt: TGTGCCAGCAGTTACTCTCTAGCGGGAGGTAATGAGCAGTTCTTC
j_call: TRBJ2-1
v_call: TRBV6-5
clone_size: .
d_call: TRBD2

cdr3_aa: CASSLGIGTGPSNEQFF
cdr3_nt: TGTGCCAGCAGCTTAGGCATCGGGACAGGGCCCTCCAATGAGCAGTTCTTC
j_call: TRBJ2-1
v_call: TRBV7-6
clone_size: .
d_call: TRBD1

cdr3_aa: CASSPTSAPYNEQFF
cdr3_nt: TGTGCCAGCAGCCCAACTAGCGCTCCCTACAATGAGCAGTTCTTC
j_call: TRBJ2-1
v_call: TRBV7-2
clone_size: .
d_call: TRBD2

cdr3_aa: CASSLGRDYSTDTQYF
cdr3_nt: TGTGCCTCCAGCTTGGGACGGGACTATAGCACAGATACGCAGTATTTT
j_call: TRBJ2-3
v_call: TRBV5-4
clone_size: once
d_call: TRBD2

cdr3_aa: CASSEEGAPGETQYF
cdr3_nt: TGTGCCAGCAGTGAAGAGGGAGCCCCCGGAGAGACCCAGTACTTC
j_call: TRBJ2-5
v_call: TRBV6-1
clone_size: .
d_call: .

cdr3_aa: CASSLNGRASGETQYF
cdr3_nt: TGTGCCAGCAGCTTAAACGGACGGGCTAGCGGGGAGACCCAGTACTTC
j_call: TRBJ2-5
v_call: TRBV7-2
clone_size: .
d_call: TRBD2

cdr3_aa: CASSPTINTDTQYF
cdr3_nt: TGTGCCAGCAGCCCCACGATCAACACAGATACGCAGTATTTT
j_call: TRBJ2-3
v_call: TRBV7-6
clone_size: .
d_call: .

cdr3_aa: CASSIRLGGTQHF
cdr3_nt: TGTGCCAGCAGTATCCGCCTTGGGGGGACCCAGCATTTT
j_call: TRBJ1-5
v_call: TRBV28
clone_size: .
d_call: .

cdr3_aa: CASSLWDRENTEAFF
cdr3_nt: TGTGCCAGCAGCCTATGGGACAGGGAGAACACTGAAGCTTTCTTT
j_call: TRBJ1-1
v_call: TRBV5-6
clone_size: .
d_call: TRBD1

cdr3_aa: CASSLGGDTIYF
cdr3_nt: TGTGCCAGCAGCTTAGGCGGGGACACCATATATTTT
j_call: TRBJ1-3
v_call: TRBV7-6
clone_size: .
d_call: .

cdr3_aa: CASSLTTDHNEQFF
cdr3_nt: TGCGCCAGCAGTCTGACTACGGACCACAATGAGCAGTTCTTC
j_call: TRBJ2-1
v_call: TRBV10-1
clone_size: .
d_call: .

cdr3_aa: CAISDSGGRRYTEAFF
cdr3_nt: TGTGCCATCAGTGATTCGGGGGGACGACGGTACACTGAAGCTTTCTTT
j_call: TRBJ1-1
v_call: TRBV10-3
clone_size: .
d_call: .

cdr3_aa: CASLLAGTDTQYF
cdr3_nt: TGTGCCAGTCTTCTAGCGGGCACAGATACGCAGTATTTT
j_call: TRBJ2-3
v_call: TRBV19
clone_size: .
d_call: TRBD2

cdr3_aa: CASSDTLNGYTF
cdr3_nt: TGCGCCAGCAGTGACACCCTCAATGGCTACACCTTC
j_call: TRBJ1-2
v_call: TRBV10-1
clone_size: .
d_call: .

cdr3_aa: CASSYPPWREEYEQYF
cdr3_nt: TGTGCCAGCAGTTACCCCCCTTGGAGGGAGGAGTACGAGCAGTACTTC
j_call: TRBJ2-7
v_call: TRBV6-6
clone_size: .
d_call: .

cdr3_aa: CAISESNSYEQYF
cdr3_nt: TGTGCCATCAGTGAGTCGAACAGCTACGAGCAGTACTTC
j_call: TRBJ2-7
v_call: TRBV10-3
clone_size: .
d_call: .

cdr3_aa: CASSLSRGPHEQYF
cdr3_nt: TGTGCCAGCAGCTTATCCAGGGGGCCTCACGAGCAGTACTTC
j_call: TRBJ2-7
v_call: TRBV7-2
clone_size: .
d_call: TRBD1

cdr3_aa: CASSEAGAQAGEQYF
cdr3_nt: TGCGCCAGCAGTGAAGCGGGAGCCCAAGCGGGGGAGCAGTACTTC
j_call: TRBJ2-7
v_call: TRBV10-2
clone_size: .
d_call: TRBD2

cdr3_aa: CASSTSTGIDTIYF
cdr3_nt: .
j_call: TRBJ1-3
v_call: TRBV27
clone_size: .
d_call: .

cdr3_aa: CASWTGFYGANVLTF
cdr3_nt: TGTGCCAGCTGGACAGGGTTCTATGGGGCCAACGTCCTGACTTTC
j_call: TRBJ2-6
v_call: TRBV6-5
clone_size: .
d_call: TRBD1

cdr3_aa: CASSAMDRGTEAFF
cdr3_nt: TGTGCCAGCAGCGCGATGGACAGGGGAACTGAAGCTTTCTTT
j_call: TRBJ1-1
v_call: TRBV7-9
clone_size: .
d_call: TRBD1

cdr3_aa: CASSLLGGGATEAFF
cdr3_nt: TGTGCCAGCAGCCTATTAGGGGGAGGGGCCACTGAAGCTTTCTTT
j_call: TRBJ1-1
v_call: TRBV14
clone_size: .
d_call: .

cdr3_aa: CASSLWHPGRHTPYEQYF
cdr3_nt: TGCGCCAGCAGCCTGTGGCACCCGGGCCGACATACCCCCTACGAGCAGTACTTC
j_call: TRBJ2-7
v_call: TRBV4-1
clone_size: .
d_call: .

cdr3_aa: CASRNRVHSSYGYTF
cdr3_nt: TGTGCCAGTAGAAACAGGGTCCATTCTTCGTATGGCTACACCTTC
j_call: TRBJ1-2
v_call: TRBV19
clone_size: once
d_call: .

cdr3_aa: CASARTEKNIQYF
cdr3_nt: TGTGCCAGCGCCCGGACAGAGAAAAACATTCAGTACTTC
j_call: TRBJ2-4
v_call: TRBV6-1
clone_size: few
d_call: .

cdr3_aa: CASSLNYEQYF
cdr3_nt: TGTGCCAGCAGTCTAAATTACGAGCAGTACTTC
j_call: TRBJ2-7
v_call: TRBV25-1
clone_size: .
d_call: .

cdr3_aa: CASSSMNTGELFF
cdr3_nt: TGCGCCAGCAGCTCGATGAACACCGGGGAGCTGTTTTTT
j_call: TRBJ2-2
v_call: TRBV5-1
clone_size: .
d_call: .

cdr3_aa: CASSELGGELFF
cdr3_nt: TGTGCCAGCAGTGAATTGGGAGGGGAGCTGTTTTTT
j_call: TRBJ2-2
v_call: TRBV28
clone_size: large
d_call: .

cdr3_aa: CASRQLSTTGELFF
cdr3_nt: TGTGCCAGCAGACAACTTTCTACCACCGGGGAGCTGTTTTTT
j_call: TRBJ2-2
v_call: TRBV14
clone_size: few
d_call: .

cdr3_aa: CASSLSSGSIHEQYF
cdr3_nt: TGTGCCAGCAGCTTGAGCAGCGGGAGTATCCACGAGCAGTACTTC
j_call: TRBJ2-7
v_call: TRBV5-6
clone_size: .
d_call: TRBD2

cdr3_aa: CASSLLGTGTSGGIETQYF
cdr3_nt: TGTGCCAGCAGCTTGTTAGGGACCGGGACTAGCGGGGGTATAGAGACCCAGTACTTC
j_call: TRBJ2-5
v_call: TRBV5-6
clone_size: .
d_call: TRBD2

cdr3_aa: CASSQDRASGVLLSYNEQFF
cdr3_nt: TGCGCCAGCAGCCAAGATAGGGCTAGCGGGGTTCTTTTATCCTACAATGAGCAGTTCTTC
j_call: TRBJ2-1
v_call: TRBV4-3
clone_size: .
d_call: TRBD2

cdr3_aa: CASSERTGDEKLFF
cdr3_nt: TGTGCCAGCAGCGAACGGACAGGGGATGAAAAACTGTTTTTT
j_call: TRBJ1-4
v_call: TRBV7-2
clone_size: once
d_call: TRBD1

cdr3_aa: CASSLFTRTSGINEQFF
cdr3_nt: TGTGCCAGCAGTTTATTCACGCGGACTAGCGGGATCAATGAGCAGTTCTTC
j_call: TRBJ2-1
v_call: TRBV27
clone_size: .
d_call: TRBD2

cdr3_aa: CASGPRDSGLAGGQLPLIPDEQYF
cdr3_nt: TGTGCTAGTGGTCCGCGGGACAGCGGACTAGCGGGAGGTCAACTCCCCCTCATACCCGACGAGCAGTACTTC
j_call: TRBJ2-7
v_call: TRBV12-5
clone_size: once
d_call: TRBD2

cdr3_aa: CASSYGQGDTEAFF
cdr3_nt: TGTGCCAGCAGTTACGGACAGGGGGACACTGAAGCTTTCTTT
j_call: TRBJ1-1
v_call: TRBV6-5
clone_size: .
d_call: TRBD1

cdr3_aa: CSVGSSGGFYEQYF
cdr3_nt: TGCAGCGTTGGATCTAGCGGGGGGTTCTACGAGCAGTACTTC
j_call: TRBJ2-7
v_call: TRBV29-1
clone_size: .
d_call: TRBD2

cdr3_aa: CAPVFPGDVPRLVYEQYF
cdr3_nt: TGCGCGCCAGTCTTCCCCGGGGACGTACCCCGTCTGGTCTACGAGCAGTACTTC
j_call: TRBJ2-7
v_call: TRBV4-3
clone_size: .
d_call: .